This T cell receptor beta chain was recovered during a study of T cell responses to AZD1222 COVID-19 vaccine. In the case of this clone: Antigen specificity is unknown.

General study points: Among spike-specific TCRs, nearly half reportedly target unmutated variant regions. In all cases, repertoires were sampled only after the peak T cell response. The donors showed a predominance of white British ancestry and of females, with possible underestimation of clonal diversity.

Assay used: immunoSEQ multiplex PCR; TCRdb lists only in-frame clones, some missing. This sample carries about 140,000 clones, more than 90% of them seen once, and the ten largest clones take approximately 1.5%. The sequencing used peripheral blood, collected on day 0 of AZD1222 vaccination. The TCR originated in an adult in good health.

CDR3 sequence reads: CASSLFPTSGKTDTQYF. The DNA of the CDR3 is TGTGCCAGCAGTTTATTCCCTACTAGCGGGAAGACAGATACGCAGTATTTT. This sequence joins TRBV27 and TRBJ2-3, with 10 bases aligning to TRBD2. This CDR3 has 17 residues. In germline, CDR1 is MNHEY, CDR2 SMNVEV (reference sequence). The J segment lost 3 bases and the V segment lost 1 base, leaving 7 bases of the junction unmatched.